This TCR beta chain was found in a study of T cells in women clearing cervical HPV infection. The wider study: Donors had HPV16-related CIN3 or worse; 2 had invasive cancer. Study-level results: TRBV6-7 abundance was lower in cases than controls (around 0.1% versus 0.15%). CIN3+ cases had significantly higher TCR richness than controls; evenness did not differ.

As for this clone: Antigen specificity is unknown. The read halts 3 residues ahead of the CDR3 end, with the missing end drawn from the germline J gene.

The repertoire was sequenced with immunoSEQ multiplex PCR; TCRdb's copy has only in-frame clones and lacks some. The sample has fewer than 30,000 clones. The CDR3 sequence is 15 residues long. CDR1 is SGHKS and CDR2 is YYEKEE in the germline V gene (reference sequence). The receptor was isolated from a woman between 18 and 70 years old with a cervical HPV16 infection that either progressed to CIN3+ or cleared (not recorded which). The chain recombines TRBV5-5 with TRBJ2-5; D remains unclear. The material sequenced was blood buffy coat. CDR3 DNA, as far as it was read: TGTGCCAGCACCTATTATACTCTCCACACAGATACC. As protein: CASTYYTLHTDT. The CDR3, in full, reads CASTYYTLHTDTQYF.